This T cell receptor beta chain stems from a study of a mutant IDH1 vaccine in newly diagnosed glioma. Study summary: Antecedent treatment encompassed radiotherapy, temozolomide, or their combination; the majority received both.

Study results and limitations: Of all patients, about 94% showed vaccine-induced immune responses.

Measured with immunoSEQ multiplex PCR; TCRdb has only the in-frame clones, and not every one. Found here are around 59,000 clones, about 91% of them singletons; the top ten hold over 2.5%. Time point indicated: baseline, week 1 (first vaccination visit). Indicated treatment: pre-vaccination baseline after standard-of-care therapy. New WHO grade 3 or 4 astrocytomas that were IDH1-mutant and ATRX-lost had been found in donors. Comments on this clone: Its antigen is currently unknown.

The CDR3 covers 14 residues. V trimming: 8 bases; J trimming: 0 bases; junction bases outside the gene matches: 7. Germline V gives CDR1 LNHDA, CDR2 SQIVND (reference sequence). The TCR sequence derives from a man aged 50-59 years with glioma. Sequenced material: PBMCs, taken from a glioma patient treated with radiotherapy, temozolomide or both. This chain joins TRBV19 and TRBJ2-7, with 7 bases aligning to TRBD1. The DNA for the CDR3 is TGTGCCAGTCGAAACAGGGGTGGCTCCTACGAGCAGTACTTC. This codes for CASRNRGGSYEQYF. The full variable domain, in which reference TRBV19 and TRBJ2-7 provide the parts outside the CDR3, is DGGITQSPKYLFRKEGQNVTLSCEQNLNHDAMYWYRQDPGQGLRLIYYSQIVNDFQKGDIAEGYSVSREKKESFPLTVTSAQKNPTAFYLCASRNRGGSYEQYFGPGTRLTVT.